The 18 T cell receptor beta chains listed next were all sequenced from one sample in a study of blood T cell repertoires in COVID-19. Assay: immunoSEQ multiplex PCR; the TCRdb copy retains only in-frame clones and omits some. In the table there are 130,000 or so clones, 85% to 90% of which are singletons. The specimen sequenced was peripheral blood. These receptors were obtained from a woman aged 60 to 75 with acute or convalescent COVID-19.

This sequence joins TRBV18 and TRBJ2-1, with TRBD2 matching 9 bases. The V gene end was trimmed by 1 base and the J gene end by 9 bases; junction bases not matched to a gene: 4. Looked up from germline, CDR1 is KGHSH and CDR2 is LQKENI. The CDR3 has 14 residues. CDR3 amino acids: CASSPLAGVIEQFF. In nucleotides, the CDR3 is TGTGCCAGCTCACCACTAGCGGGGGTAATTGAGCAGTTCTTC.

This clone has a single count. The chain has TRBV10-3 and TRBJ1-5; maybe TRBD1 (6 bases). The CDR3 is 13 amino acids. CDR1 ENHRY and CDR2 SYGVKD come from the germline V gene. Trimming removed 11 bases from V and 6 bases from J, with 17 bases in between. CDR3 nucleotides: TGTGCCCATGCGGGGGGGCCGGGTCAGCCCCAGCATTTT. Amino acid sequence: CAHAGGPGQPQHF.

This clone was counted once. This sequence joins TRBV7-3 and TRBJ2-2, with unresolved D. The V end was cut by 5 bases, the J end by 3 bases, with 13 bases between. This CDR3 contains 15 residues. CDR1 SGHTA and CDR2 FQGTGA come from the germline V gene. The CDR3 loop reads CASSISGSYTGELFF. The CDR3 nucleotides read TGTGCCAGCAGCATAAGTGGCTCTTACACCGGGGAGCTGTTTTTT.

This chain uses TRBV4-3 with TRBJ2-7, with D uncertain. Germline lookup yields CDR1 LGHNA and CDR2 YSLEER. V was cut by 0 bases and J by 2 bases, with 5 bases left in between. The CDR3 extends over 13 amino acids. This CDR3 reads CASSQDLPYEQYF. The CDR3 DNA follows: TGCGCCAGCAGCCAAGATCTACCCTACGAGCAGTACTTC.

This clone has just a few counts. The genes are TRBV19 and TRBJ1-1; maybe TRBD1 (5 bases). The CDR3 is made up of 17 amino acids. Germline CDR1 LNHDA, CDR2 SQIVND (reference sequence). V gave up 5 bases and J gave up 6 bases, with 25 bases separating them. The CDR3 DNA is TGTGCCAGTAGTGCCATTCCCCCCAGCCGGGGGACCTCTGAAGCTTTCTTT. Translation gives CASSAIPPSRGTSEAFF.

As DNA, the CDR3 is TGTGCCAGCAGGTCCCGGACAGGAGCGAACACTGAAGCTTTCTTT. Residues: CASRSRTGANTEAFF. The chain couples TRBV6-5 to TRBJ1-1; 7 nucleotides agree with TRBD1. Germline V lookup: CDR1 MNHEY, CDR2 SVGAGI. V gave up 6 bases and J gave up 1 base; unmatched junction bases: 8. The CDR3 consists of 15 residues.

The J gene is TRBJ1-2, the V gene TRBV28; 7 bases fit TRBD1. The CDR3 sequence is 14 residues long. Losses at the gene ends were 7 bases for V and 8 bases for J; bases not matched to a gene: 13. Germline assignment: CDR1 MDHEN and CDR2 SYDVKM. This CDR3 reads CASTFADRARGYTF. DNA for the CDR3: TGTGCCAGCACTTTCGCAGACAGGGCACGAGGCTACACCTTC.

In DNA, the CDR3 is TGTGCCAGCAGCCCCCGCTACTCTGGAAACACCATATATTTT. Its protein is CASSPRYSGNTIYF. This rearrangement joins TRBV5-6 to TRBJ1-3, with D uncertain. The length of the CDR3 is 14 residues. From germline, CDR1 is SGHDT and CDR2 YYEEEE. V lost 4 bases to trimming and J lost 0 bases, with 8 bases between them.

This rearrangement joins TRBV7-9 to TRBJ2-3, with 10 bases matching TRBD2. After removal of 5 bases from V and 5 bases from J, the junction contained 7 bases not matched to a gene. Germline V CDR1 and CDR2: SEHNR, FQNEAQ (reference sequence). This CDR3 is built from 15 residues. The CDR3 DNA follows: TGTGCCAGCAGCAGGGCTAGCGGGGGTCGAGATACGCAGTATTTT. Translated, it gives CASSRASGGRDTQYF.

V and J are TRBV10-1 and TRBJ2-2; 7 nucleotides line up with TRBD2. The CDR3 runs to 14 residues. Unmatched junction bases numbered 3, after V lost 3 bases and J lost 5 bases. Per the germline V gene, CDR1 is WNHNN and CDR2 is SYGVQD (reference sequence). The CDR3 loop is CASSDGGMTGELFF. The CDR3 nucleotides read TGCGCCAGCAGTGACGGGGGGATGACCGGGGAGCTGTTTTTT.

The CDR3 reads CASSLEGARSYEQYF. The CDR3 DNA is TGCGCCAGCAGCTTGGAGGGGGCCCGGTCGTACGAGCAGTACTTC. The genes are TRBV5-1 and TRBJ2-7; 7 bases fit TRBD1. Germline loops: CDR1 SGHRS, CDR2 YFSETQ. Trimming removed 0 bases from V and 4 bases from J; junction bases left unmatched: 7. The CDR3 has 15 amino acids.

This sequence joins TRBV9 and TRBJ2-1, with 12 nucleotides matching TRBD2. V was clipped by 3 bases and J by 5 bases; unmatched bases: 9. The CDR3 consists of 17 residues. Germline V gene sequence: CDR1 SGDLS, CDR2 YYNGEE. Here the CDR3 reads CASSGPGLAGVNNEQFF. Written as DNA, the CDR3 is TGTGCCAGCAGCGGGCCGGGACTAGCGGGTGTAAACAATGAGCAGTTCTTC.

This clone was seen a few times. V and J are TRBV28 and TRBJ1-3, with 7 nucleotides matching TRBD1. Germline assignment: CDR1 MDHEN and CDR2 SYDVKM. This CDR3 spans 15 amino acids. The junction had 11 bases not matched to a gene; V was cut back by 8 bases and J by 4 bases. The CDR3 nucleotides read TGTGCCAGCCGGGACAGCGGAACAACGGGAAACACCATATATTTT. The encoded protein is CASRDSGTTGNTIYF.

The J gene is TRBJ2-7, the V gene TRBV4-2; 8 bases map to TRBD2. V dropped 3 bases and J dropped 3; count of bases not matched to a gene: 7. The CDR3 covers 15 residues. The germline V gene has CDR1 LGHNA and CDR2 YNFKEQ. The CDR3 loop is CASSQTGGPRYEQYF. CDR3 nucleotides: TGTGCCAGCAGCCAGACGGGGGGGCCCCGCTACGAGCAGTACTTC.

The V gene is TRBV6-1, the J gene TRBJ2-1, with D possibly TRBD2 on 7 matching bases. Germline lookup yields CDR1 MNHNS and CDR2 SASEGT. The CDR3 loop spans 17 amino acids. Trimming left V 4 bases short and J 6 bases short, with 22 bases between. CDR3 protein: CASSANRVWRGGNEQFF. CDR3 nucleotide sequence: TGTGCCAGCAGTGCGAACAGGGTGTGGAGGGGGGGCAATGAGCAGTTCTTC.

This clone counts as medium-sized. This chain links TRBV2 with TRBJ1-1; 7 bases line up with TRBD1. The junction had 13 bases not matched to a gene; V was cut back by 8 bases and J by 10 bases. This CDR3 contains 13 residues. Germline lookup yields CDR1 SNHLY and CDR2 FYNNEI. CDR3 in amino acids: CASATGAGRGAFF. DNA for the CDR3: TGTGCCAGCGCAACAGGGGCCGGGAGGGGAGCTTTCTTT.

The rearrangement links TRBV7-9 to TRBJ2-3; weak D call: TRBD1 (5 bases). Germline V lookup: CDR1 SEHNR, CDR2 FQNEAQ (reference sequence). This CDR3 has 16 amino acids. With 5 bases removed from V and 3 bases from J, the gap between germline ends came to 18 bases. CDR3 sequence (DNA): TGTGCCAGCAGCCCCCTGGGGCGGTCGGCGACAGATACGCAGTATTTT. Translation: CASSPLGRSATDTQYF.

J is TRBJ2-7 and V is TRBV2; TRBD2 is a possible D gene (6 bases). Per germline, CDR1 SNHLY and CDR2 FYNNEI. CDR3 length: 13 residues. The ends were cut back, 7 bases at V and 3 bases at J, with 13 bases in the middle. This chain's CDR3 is CASTGGEVYEQYF. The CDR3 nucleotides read TGTGCCAGCACGGGCGGGGAGGTCTACGAGCAGTACTTC.